These 9 T cell receptor beta chains share one sample of origin, sequenced in a study of blood T cell repertoires in COVID-19. Some clones are missing from TCRdb's copy, which holds only in-frame ones; the method was immunoSEQ multiplex PCR. This sample has tens of thousands of clones, with around 77% found just once. Source material: peripheral blood. Every receptor here comes from a man between 65 and 85 years old with active or convalescent COVID-19.

The chain employs TRBV5-1 and TRBJ2-5; 7 nucleotides agree with TRBD1. The germline gives CDR1 SGHRS, CDR2 YFSETQ. The CDR3 totals 14 residues. V trimming: 2 bases; J trimming: 1 base; junction bases outside the gene matches: 2. The CDR3, as DNA: TGCGCCAGCAGCTTTGGACAGGCCCAAGAGACCCAGTACTTC. Encoded protein: CASSFGQAQETQYF. Full variable domain (outside the CDR3, taken from reference TRBV5-1 and TRBJ2-5): KAGVTQTPRYLIKTRGQQVTLSCSPISGHRSVSWYQQTPGQGLQFLFEYFSETQRNKGNFPGRFSGRQFSNSRSEMNVSTLELGDSALYLCASSFGQAQETQYFGPGTRLLVL.

The rearrangement links TRBV3-1 (or the pseudogene TRBV3-2) to TRBJ1-5; D is uncertain. V lost 0 bases to trimming and J lost 0 bases, with 6 bases between them. The CDR3 contains 15 residues. CDR1 and CDR2 (germline): LGHDT, YNNKEL (reference sequence). The CDR3 loop reads CASSQDGVSNQPQHF. CDR3 DNA sequence: TGTGCCAGCAGCCAAGACGGGGTTAGCAATCAGCCCCAGCATTTT.

This chain links TRBV18 with TRBJ2-7; possible D gene TRBD1, 6 bases. Germline V lookup: CDR1 KGHSH, CDR2 LQKENI. Trimming took 2 bases from V and 4 from J, leaving 9 bases between them. The CDR3 is made up of 13 amino acids. The CDR3 DNA reads as TGTGCCAGCTCACCATCACAGGGATACGAGCAGTACTTC. Protein product: CASSPSQGYEQYF. The full variable domain, its missing parts supplied by reference TRBV18 and TRBJ2-7, is NAGVMQNPRHLVRRRGQEARLRCSPMKGHSHVYWYRQLPEEGLKFMVYLQKENIIDESGMPKERFSAEFPKEGPSILRIQQVVRGDSAAYFCASSPSQGYEQYFGPGTRLTVT.

This clone has only one observation. This chain connects TRBV6-5 to TRBJ1-6; the match to TRBD1 covers 8 bases. This CDR3 region has 13 residues. The junction had 5 bases not matched to a gene; V was cut back by 6 bases and J by 10 bases. Germline assignment: CDR1 MNHEY and CDR2 SVGAGI. The CDR3 nucleotides read TGTGCCAGCAGGACAGGGGTGGAATCACCCCTCCACTTT. Translating it yields CASRTGVESPLHF.

The genes are TRBV5-1 and TRBJ2-7; possibly TRBD2 for D (5 bases). Trimming took 2 bases from V and 5 from J, leaving 20 bases between them. CDR3 length equals 16 residues. The germline V gene has CDR1 SGHRS and CDR2 YFSETQ. The DNA of the CDR3 is TGCGCCAGCAGCTTATCTATGAGGGAGAATCGCAACGAGCAGTACTTC. This gives the protein CASSLSMRENRNEQYF.

J is TRBJ1-3 and V is TRBV14, with a weak D call TRBD1 (6 bases). V was cut by 3 bases and J by 0 bases, with 12 bases left in between. CDR1 and CDR2 (germline): SGHDN, FVKESK. CDR3 length: 16 amino acids. This chain's CDR3 is CASSHPGQNSGNTIYF. DNA for the CDR3: TGTGCCAGCAGCCACCCGGGACAAAACTCTGGAAACACCATATATTTT. Full variable domain (remainder filled in from reference TRBV14 and TRBJ1-3): EAGVTQFPSHSVIEKGQTVTLRCDPISGHDNLYWYRRVMGKEIKFLLHFVKESKQDESGMPNNRFLAERTGGTYSTLKVQPAELEDSGVYFCASSHPGQNSGNTIYFGEGSWLTVV.

This sequence joins TRBV18 and TRBJ2-3; possibly TRBD2 for D (5 bases). In germline, CDR1 is KGHSH, CDR2 LQKENI. This CDR3 comprises 14 residues. Trimming removed 4 bases at V and 2 bases at J, with 10 bases between. The CDR3: CASSRASSTDTQYF. Written as DNA, the CDR3 is TGTGCCAGCTCACGCGCTAGCTCCACAGATACGCAGTATTTT.

The rearrangement links TRBV11-2 to TRBJ2-5, with 7 bases fitting TRBD1. Germline assignment: CDR1 SGHAT and CDR2 FQNNGV. This CDR3 spans 14 amino acids. Unmatched junction bases numbered 4, after V lost 4 bases and J lost 2 bases. The CDR3 spells CASSSPRGQETQYF. Here the CDR3 DNA reads TGTGCCAGCAGCTCCCCCAGGGGGCAAGAGACCCAGTACTTC.

The genes are TRBV5-1 and TRBJ2-1, with 11 bases identical to TRBD2. V shed 5 bases and J 5 bases; nucleotides not matched to a gene: 12. The germline V gene encodes CDR1 SGHRS and CDR2 YFSETQ. The CDR3 has 17 amino acids. The CDR3 nucleotides are TGCGCCAGCAGTCCCTCCCCCCTAGCGGGGGGTAACAATGAGCAGTTCTTC. Translating gives CASSPSPLAGGNNEQFF.